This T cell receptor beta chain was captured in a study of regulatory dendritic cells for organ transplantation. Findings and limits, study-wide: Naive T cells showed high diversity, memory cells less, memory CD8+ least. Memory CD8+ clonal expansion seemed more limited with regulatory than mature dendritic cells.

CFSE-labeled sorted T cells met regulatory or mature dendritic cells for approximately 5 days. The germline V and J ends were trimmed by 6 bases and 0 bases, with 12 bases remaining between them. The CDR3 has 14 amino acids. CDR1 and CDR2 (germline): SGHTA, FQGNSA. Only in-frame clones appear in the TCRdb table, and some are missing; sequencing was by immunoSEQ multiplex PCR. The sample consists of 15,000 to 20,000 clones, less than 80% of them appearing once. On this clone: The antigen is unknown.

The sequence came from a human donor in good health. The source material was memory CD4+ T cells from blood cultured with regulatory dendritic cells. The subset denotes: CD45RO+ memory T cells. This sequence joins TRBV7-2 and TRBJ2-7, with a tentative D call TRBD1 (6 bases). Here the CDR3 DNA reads TGTGCCAGCAGTTCCAACAGGGACTCCTACGAGCAGTACTTC. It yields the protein CASSSNRDSYEQYF.